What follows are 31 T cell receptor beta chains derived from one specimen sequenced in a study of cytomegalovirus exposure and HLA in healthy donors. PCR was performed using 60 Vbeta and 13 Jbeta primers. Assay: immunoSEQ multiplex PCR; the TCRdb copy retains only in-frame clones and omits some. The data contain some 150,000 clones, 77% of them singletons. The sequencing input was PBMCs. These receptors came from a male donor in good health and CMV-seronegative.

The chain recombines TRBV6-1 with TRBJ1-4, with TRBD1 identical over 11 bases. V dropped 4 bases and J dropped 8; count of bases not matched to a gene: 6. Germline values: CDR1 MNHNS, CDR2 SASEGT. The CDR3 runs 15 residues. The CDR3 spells CASSGGQGAGEKLFF. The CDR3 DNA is TGTGCCAGCAGTGGCGGACAGGGGGCTGGAGAAAAACTGTTTTTT.

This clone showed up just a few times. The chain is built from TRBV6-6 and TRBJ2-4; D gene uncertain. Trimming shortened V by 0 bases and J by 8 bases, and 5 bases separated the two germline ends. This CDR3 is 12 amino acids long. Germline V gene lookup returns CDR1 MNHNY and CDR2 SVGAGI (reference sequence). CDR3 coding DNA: TGTGCCAGCAGTTACTCGAGAGACATTCAGTACTTC. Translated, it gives CASSYSRDIQYF.

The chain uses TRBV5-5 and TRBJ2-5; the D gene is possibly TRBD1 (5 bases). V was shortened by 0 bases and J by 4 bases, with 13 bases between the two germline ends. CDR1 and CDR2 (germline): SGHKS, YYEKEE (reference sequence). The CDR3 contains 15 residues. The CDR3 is CASSLGAGLLETQYF. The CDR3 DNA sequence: TGTGCCAGCAGCTTGGGTGCAGGGTTACTAGAGACCCAGTACTTC.

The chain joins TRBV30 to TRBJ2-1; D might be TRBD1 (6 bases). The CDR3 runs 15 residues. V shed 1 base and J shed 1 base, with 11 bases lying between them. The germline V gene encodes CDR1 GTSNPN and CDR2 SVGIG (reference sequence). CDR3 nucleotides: TGTGCCTGGAGTGCATCCAGGGGATCCTACAATGAGCAGTTCTTC. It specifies CAWSASRGSYNEQFF.

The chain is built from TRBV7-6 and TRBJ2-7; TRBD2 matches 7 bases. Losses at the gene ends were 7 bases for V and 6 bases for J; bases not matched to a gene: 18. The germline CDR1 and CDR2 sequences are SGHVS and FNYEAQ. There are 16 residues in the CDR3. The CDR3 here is CASTMGPAGVVGEQYF. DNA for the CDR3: TGTGCCAGCACCATGGGGCCTGCGGGAGTGGTTGGCGAGCAGTACTTC. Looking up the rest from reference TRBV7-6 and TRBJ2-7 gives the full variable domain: GAGVSQSPRYKVTKRGQDVALRCDPISGHVSLYWYRQALGQGPEFLTYFNYEAQQDKSGLPNDRFSAERPEGSISTLTIQRTEQRDSAMYRCASTMGPAGVVGEQYFGPGTRLTVT.

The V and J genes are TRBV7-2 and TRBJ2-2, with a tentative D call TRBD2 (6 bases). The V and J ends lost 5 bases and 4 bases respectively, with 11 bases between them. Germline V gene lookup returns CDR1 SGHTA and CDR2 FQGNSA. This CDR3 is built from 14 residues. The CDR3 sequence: CASSTGLSTGELFF. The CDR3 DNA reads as TGTGCCAGCAGCACCGGACTATCCACCGGGGAGCTGTTTTTT.

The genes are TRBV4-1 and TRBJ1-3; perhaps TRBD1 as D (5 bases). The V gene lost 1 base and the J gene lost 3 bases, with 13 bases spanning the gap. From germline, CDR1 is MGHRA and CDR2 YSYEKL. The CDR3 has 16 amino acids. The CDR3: CASSQGEGVGGNTIYF. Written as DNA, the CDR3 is TGCGCCAGCAGCCAAGGAGAAGGGGTGGGTGGAAACACCATATATTTT.

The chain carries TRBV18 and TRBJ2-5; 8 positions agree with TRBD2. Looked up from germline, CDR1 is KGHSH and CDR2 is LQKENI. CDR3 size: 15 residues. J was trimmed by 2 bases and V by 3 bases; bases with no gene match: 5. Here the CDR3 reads CASSPPKREQETQYF. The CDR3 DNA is TGTGCCAGCTCACCCCCCAAGCGGGAGCAAGAGACCCAGTACTTC.

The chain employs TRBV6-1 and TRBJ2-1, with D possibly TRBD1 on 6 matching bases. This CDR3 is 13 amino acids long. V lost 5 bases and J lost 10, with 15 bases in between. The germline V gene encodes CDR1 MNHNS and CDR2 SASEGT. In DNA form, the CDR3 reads TGTGCCAGCAGTCGAGCCCCAGGGGAGGAGCAGTTCTTC. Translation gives CASSRAPGEEQFF.

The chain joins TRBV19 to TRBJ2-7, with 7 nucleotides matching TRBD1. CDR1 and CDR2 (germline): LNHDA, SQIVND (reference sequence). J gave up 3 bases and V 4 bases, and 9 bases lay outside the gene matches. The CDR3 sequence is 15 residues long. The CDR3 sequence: CASSNRDSDIYEQYF. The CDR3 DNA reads TGTGCCAGTAGTAACCGGGACAGCGACATCTACGAGCAGTACTTC.

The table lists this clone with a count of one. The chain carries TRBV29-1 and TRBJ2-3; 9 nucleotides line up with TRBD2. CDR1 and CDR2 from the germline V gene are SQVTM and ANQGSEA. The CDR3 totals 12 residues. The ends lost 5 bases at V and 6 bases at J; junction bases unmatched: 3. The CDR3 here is CSVNSGSDTQYF. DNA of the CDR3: TGCAGCGTTAATAGCGGGAGTGATACGCAGTATTTT.

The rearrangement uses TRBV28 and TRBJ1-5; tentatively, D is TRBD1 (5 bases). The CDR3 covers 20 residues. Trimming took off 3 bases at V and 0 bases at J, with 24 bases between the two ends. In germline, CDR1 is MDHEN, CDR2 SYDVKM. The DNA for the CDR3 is TGTGCCAGCAGTTTTACCTTCGAACTTGGTAGAAGGGGTAGCAATCAGCCCCAGCATTTT. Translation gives CASSFTFELGRRGSNQPQHF.

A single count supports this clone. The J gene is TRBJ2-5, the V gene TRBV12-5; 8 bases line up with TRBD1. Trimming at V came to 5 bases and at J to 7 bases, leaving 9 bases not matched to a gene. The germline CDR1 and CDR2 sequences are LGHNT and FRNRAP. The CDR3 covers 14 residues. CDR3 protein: CASGRDRGSGTQYF. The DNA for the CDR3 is TGTGCTAGTGGTCGCGACAGGGGCTCGGGGACCCAGTACTTC.

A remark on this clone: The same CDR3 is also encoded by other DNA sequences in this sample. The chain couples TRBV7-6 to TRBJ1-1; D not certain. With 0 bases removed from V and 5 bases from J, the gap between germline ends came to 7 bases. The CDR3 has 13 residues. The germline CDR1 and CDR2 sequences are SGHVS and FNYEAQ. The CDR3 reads CASSLAGDTEAFF. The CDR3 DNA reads TGTGCCAGCAGCTTAGCAGGAGATACTGAAGCTTTCTTT.

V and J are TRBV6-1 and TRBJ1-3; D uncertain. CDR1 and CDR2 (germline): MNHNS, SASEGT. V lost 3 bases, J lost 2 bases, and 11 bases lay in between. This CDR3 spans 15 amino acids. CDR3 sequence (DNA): TGTGCCAGCAGTGAGGGCAGGACTGCTGGAAACACCATATATTTT. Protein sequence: CASSEGRTAGNTIYF.

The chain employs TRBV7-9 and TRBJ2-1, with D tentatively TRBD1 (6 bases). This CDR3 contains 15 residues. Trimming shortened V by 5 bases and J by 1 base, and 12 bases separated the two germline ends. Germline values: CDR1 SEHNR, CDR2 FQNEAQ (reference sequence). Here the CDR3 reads CASSAVQGSYNEQFF. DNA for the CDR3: TGTGCCAGCAGCGCCGTGCAGGGGTCCTACAATGAGCAGTTCTTC.

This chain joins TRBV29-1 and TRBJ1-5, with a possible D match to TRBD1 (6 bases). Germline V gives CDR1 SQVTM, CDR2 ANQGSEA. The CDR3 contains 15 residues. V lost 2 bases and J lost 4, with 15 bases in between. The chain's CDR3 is CSVESGGQGNQPQHF. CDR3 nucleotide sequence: TGCAGCGTTGAATCGGGAGGGCAGGGGAATCAGCCCCAGCATTTT.

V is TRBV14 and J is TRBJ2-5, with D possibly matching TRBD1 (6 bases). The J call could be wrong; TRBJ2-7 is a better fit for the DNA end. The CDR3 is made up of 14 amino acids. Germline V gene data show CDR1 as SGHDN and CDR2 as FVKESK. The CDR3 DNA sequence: TGTGCCAGCAGCCAAGTTTACAGGGTCAACGAGCAGTACTTC. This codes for CASSQVYRVNEQYF.

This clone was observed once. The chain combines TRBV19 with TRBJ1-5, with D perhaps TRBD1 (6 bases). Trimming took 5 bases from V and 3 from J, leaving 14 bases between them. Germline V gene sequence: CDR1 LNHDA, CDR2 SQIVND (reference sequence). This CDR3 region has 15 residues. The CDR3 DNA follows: TGTGCCAGTAGTCCGCTGGACAGAGCCAATCAGCCCCAGCATTTT. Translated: CASSPLDRANQPQHF.

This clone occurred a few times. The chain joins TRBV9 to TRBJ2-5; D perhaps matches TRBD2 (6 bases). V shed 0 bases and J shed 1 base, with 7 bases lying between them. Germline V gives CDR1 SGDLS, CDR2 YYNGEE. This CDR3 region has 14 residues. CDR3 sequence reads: CASSVGGTQETQYF. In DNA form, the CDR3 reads TGTGCCAGCAGCGTAGGCGGGACCCAAGAGACCCAGTACTTC.

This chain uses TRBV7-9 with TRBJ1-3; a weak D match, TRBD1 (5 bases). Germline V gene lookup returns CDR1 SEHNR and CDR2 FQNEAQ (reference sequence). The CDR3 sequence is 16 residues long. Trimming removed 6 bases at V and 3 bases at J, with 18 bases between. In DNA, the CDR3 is TGTGCCAGCAGTCTTAGCTCAGGGTTTGATGGAAACACCATATATTTT. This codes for CASSLSSGFDGNTIYF.

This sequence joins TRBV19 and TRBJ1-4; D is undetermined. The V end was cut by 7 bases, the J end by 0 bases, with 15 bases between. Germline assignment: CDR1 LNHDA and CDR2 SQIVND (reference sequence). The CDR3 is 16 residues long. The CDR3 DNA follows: TGTGCCAGTACCCTTTTATACAGATCAACTAATGAAAAACTGTTTTTT. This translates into CASTLLYRSTNEKLFF.

The CDR3 DNA reads TGCAGCGTTGAAGGACAGGGGGCGAATGAGCAGTTCTTC. Its translation is CSVEGQGANEQFF. This sequence joins TRBV29-1 and TRBJ2-1; TRBD1 aligns across 10 bases. Germline-derived CDR1 and CDR2 are SQVTM and ANQGSEA. The CDR3 has 13 residues. Trimming at V came to 1 base and at J to 7 bases, leaving 1 base not matched to a gene.

The DNA of the CDR3 is TGTGCCAGCAGCTTATCTCGCGGGGGATCTACAGATACGCAGTATTTT. Protein: CASSLSRGGSTDTQYF. This sequence joins TRBV7-9 and TRBJ2-3; 7 positions match TRBD2. The CDR3 covers 16 residues. Per germline, CDR1 SEHNR and CDR2 FQNEAQ (reference sequence). After removal of 2 bases from V and 3 bases from J, the junction contained 8 bases not matched to a gene.

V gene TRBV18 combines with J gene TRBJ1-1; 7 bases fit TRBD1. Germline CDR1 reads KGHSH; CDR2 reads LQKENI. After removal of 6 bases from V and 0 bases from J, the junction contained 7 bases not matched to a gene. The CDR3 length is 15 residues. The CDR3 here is CASSPRGLMNTEAFF. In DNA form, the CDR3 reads TGTGCCAGCTCCCCGAGGGGGCTCATGAACACTGAAGCTTTCTTT.

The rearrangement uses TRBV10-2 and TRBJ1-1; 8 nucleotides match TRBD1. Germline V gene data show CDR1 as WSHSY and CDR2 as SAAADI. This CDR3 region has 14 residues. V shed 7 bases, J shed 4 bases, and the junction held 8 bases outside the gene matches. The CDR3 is CASMDRAEGTEAFF. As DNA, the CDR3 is TGCGCCAGCATGGACAGGGCTGAAGGCACTGAAGCTTTCTTT.

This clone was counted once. The CDR3 reads CASSQFGDYEQYF. The CDR3 region has the DNA TGCGCCAGCAGCCAGTTCGGGGACTACGAGCAGTACTTC. The chain uses TRBV5-1 and TRBJ2-7, with D possibly being TRBD2 (5 bases). Germline CDR1 is SGHRS and CDR2 is YFSETQ. V lost 4 bases and J lost 3, with 11 bases in between. The CDR3 runs 13 residues.

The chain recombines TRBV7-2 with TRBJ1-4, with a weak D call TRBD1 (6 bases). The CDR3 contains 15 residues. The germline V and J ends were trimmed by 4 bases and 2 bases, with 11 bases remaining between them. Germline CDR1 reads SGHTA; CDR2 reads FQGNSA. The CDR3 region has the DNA TGTGCCAGCAGCTCCTACAGGGAGACTAATGAAAAACTGTTTTTT. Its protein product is CASSSYRETNEKLFF.

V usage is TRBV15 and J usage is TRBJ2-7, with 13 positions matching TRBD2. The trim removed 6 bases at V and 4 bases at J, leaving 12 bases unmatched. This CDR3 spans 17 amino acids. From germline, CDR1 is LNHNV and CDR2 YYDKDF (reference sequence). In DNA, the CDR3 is TGTGCCACCAGAGGGGGACTAGCGGGAAATCTCCTTTACGAGCAGTACTTC. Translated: CATRGGLAGNLLYEQYF.

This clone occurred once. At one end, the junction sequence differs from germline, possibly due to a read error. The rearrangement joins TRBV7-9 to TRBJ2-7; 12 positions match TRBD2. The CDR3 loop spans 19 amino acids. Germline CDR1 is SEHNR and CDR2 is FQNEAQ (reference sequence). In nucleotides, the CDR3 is TGTTCCAGCAGCTTAAGTCCCGGAGGGGCTAGCGGGAGGGTCTACGAGCAGTACTTC. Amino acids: CSSSLSPGGASGRVYEQYF. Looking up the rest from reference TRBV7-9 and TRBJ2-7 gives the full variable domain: DTGVSQNPRHKITKRGQNVTFRCDPISEHNRLYWYRQTLGQGPEFLTYFQNEAQLEKSRLLSDRFSAERPKGSFSTLEIQRTEQGDSAMYLCSSSLSPGGASGRVYEQYFGPGTRLTVT.

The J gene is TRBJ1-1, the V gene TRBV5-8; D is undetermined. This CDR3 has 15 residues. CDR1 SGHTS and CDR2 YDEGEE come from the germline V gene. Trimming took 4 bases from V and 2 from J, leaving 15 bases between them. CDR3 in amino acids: CASSPVRQPNTEAFF. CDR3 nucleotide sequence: TGTGCCAGCAGCCCGGTTCGACAACCTAACACTGAAGCTTTCTTT.